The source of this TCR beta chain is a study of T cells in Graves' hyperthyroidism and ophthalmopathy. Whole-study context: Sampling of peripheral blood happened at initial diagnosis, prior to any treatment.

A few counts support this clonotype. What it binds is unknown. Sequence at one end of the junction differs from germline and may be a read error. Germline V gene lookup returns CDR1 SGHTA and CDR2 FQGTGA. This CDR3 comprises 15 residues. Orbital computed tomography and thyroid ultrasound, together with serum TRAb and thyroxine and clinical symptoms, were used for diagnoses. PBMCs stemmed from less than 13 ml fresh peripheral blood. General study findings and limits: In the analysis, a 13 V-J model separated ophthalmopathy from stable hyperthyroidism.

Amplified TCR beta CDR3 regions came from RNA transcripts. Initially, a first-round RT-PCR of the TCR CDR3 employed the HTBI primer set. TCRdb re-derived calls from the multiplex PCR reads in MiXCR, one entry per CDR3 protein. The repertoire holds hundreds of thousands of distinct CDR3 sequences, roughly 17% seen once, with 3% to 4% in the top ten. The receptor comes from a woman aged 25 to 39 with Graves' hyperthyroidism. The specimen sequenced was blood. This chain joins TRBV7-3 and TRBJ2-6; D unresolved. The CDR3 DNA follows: TGTGCCAGCAGCCTAACAAGGACCGGGGCCAACGTCCTGACTTTC. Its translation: CASSLTRTGANVLTF.